The T cell receptor (beta chain) under discussion was sequenced for a study of tumor-infiltrating lymphocytes in primary liver carcinoma. Study observations and caveats: Significantly larger top-250-clone fractions were found in tumors than in blood (p = 0.039).

Scientists recovered RNA and DNA together from about 20-30 mg of unsorted bulk tissue. Donors were untreated and chronically infected with HBV. Looked up from germline, CDR1 is ENHRY and CDR2 is SYGVKD. The germline V and J ends were trimmed by 5 bases and 2 bases, with 11 bases remaining between them. The CDR3 sequence is 14 residues long. TCR beta cDNA came from approximately 490 ng total RNA, primed with a constant-region primer. Generation of the TCR beta libraries relied on three nested multiplex PCR rounds using slightly modified ARM-PCR. Use of TRBV1-TRBV30 forward primers with a C-beta reverse primer characterized the first two PCR rounds, which lasted about 9 cycles each. MiXCR, run by TCRdb on the multiplex PCR reads, gives a single entry per CDR3 protein. The sample gives 75,000 to 80,000 distinct CDR3 sequences, about 75% of which show up once; 26% is in the top ten. This clonotype was counted ten times or more. The antigen is undetermined.

The sequence came from a man aged 35-49 years with primary liver carcinoma and hepatitis B virus infection. Specimen: tumor-adjacent normal liver tissue. V gene TRBV10-3 combines with J gene TRBJ2-3; TRBD1 or TRBD2 may be the D gene (5 bases each). The CDR3 sequence: CAISRDEVTDTQYF. The CDR3 bases are TGTGCCATCAGTAGGGACGAAGTCACAGATACGCAGTATTTT.